Reported below is one TCR beta chain. Ten or more counts support this clonotype. Its antigen remains unidentified. No much larger clone exists at a distance of one base, and base qualities are not known. Explained via the paper, the time point label denotes: 45 days after influenza vaccine administration. The entry originates in a study of response to subunit inactivated influenza vaccine (dated by TCRdb to the late 2010s). In the study overall: To follow how T cells responded to a trivalent subunit inactivated influenza vaccine, the researchers relied on deep quantitative profiling of the T cell receptor repertoire.

Library method: RT-PCR. Instrument on record: Illumina HiSeq 2500. TCRdb passed the public sequencing reads through fastp at Q25 and MiXCR, retaining productive beta sequences. Every entry covers one CDR3 protein and lists the most common genes and DNA from its rows. The sample records some 480,000 distinct CDR3 sequences, 9.5% to 13% of which are singletons. Clones ranked in the top ten supply more than 10% of the sample. Paper-wide results and their limitations: The authors proposed that each seasonal influenza vaccination may bring in only a limited number of new T cells.

V is clipped by 5 bases and J by 8 bases, and the sequence between their germline boundaries is 20 bases long. Inclusive of the bounding cysteine and phenylalanine, the CDR3 is 15 residues long. CDR3 DNA only is kept here, 45 bases in frame from base 1. The germline V gene provides CDR1 SGHRS and CDR2 YFSETQ. This TCR derives from a man over 45 who received an inactivated influenza vaccine. Donor details come from another sample of the same person, matched by shared clones. Rearrangement joined TRBV5-1 to TRBJ2-1; the D match is possibly TRBD1 or TRBD2, with 5 bases aligned in each. This material consisted of PBMCs from blood, taken about 40 days after vaccination. The CDR3 corresponds to CASSLGDLIIHEQFF. The DNA is as follows: TGCGCCAGCAGTCTGGGGGACCTCATAATTCATGAGCAGTTCTTC.